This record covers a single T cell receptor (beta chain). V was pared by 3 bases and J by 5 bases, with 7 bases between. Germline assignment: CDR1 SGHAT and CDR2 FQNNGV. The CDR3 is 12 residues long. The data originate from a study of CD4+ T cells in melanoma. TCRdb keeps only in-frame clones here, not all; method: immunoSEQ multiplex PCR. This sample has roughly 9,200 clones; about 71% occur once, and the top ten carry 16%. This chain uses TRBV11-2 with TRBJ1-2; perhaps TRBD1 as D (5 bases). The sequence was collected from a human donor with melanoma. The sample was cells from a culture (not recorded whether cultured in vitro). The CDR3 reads CASSLTAYGYTF. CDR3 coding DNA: TGTGCCAGCAGCTTGACAGCATATGGCTACACCTTC. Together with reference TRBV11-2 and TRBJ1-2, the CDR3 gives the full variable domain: EAGVAQSPRYKIIEKRQSVAFWCNPISGHATLYWYQQILGQGPKLLIQFQNNGVVDDSQLPKDRFSAERLKGVDSTLKIQPAKLEDSAVYLCASSLTAYGYTFGSGTRLTVV.